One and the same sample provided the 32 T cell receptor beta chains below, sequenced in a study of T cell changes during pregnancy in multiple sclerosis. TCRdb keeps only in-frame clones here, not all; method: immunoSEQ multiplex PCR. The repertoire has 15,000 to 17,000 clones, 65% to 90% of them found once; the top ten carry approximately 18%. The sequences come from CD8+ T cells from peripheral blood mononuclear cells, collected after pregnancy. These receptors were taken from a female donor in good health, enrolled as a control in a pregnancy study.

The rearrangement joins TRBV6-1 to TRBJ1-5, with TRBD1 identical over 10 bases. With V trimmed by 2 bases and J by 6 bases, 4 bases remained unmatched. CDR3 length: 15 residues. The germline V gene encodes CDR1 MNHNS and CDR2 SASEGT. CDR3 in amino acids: CASSETGTGAQPQHF. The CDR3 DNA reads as TGTGCCAGCAGTGAAACCGGGACAGGGGCTCAGCCCCAGCATTTT.

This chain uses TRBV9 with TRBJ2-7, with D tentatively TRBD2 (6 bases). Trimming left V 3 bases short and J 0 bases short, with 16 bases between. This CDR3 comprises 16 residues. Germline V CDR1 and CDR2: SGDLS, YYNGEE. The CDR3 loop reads CASSAGPGLLSYEQYF. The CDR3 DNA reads TGTGCCAGCAGCGCTGGGCCGGGACTTCTCTCCTACGAGCAGTACTTC.

CDR3 in DNA: TGCGCCAGCAGCCAAGATCGACCGAGTTTGAGGGAGACCCAGTACTTC. Translation: CASSQDRPSLRETQYF. The gene calls are TRBV4-1 and TRBJ2-5; D is unresolved. Trimming removed 0 bases from V and 5 bases from J, with 16 bases in between. This CDR3 has 16 amino acids. Germline assignment: CDR1 MGHRA and CDR2 YSYEKL.

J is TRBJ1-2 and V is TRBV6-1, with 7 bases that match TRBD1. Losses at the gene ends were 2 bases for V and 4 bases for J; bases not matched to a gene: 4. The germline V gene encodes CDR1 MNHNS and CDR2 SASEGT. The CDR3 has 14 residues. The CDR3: CASSERGLSYGYTF. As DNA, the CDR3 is TGTGCCAGCAGTGAAAGGGGGCTTAGCTATGGCTACACCTTC.

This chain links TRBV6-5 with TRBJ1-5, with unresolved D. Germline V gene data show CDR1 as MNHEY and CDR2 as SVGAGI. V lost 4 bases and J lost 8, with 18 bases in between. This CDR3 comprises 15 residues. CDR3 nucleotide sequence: TGTGCCAGCAGTTCCACATTCAGGACCGGGGAGCCCCAGCATTTT. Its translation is CASSSTFRTGEPQHF.

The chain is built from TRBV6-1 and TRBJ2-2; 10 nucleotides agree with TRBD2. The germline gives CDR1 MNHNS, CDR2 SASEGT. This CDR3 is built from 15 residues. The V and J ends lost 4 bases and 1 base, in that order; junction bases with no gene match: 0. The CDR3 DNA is TGTGCCAGCAGTGGACTAGCGGGGAACACCGGGGAGCTGTTTTTT. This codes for CASSGLAGNTGELFF.

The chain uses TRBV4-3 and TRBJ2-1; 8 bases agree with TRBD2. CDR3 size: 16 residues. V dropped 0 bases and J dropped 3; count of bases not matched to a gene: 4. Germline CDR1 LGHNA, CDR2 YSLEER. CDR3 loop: CASSQDVGTSYNEQFF. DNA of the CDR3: TGCGCCAGCAGCCAAGACGTTGGGACTAGCTACAATGAGCAGTTCTTC.

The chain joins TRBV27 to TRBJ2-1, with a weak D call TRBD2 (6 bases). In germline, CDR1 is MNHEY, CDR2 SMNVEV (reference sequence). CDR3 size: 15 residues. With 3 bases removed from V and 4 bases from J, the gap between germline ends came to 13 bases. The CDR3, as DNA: TGTGCCAGCAGTTTTCTAGGAGGGCCGTACAATGAGCAGTTCTTC. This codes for CASSFLGGPYNEQFF.

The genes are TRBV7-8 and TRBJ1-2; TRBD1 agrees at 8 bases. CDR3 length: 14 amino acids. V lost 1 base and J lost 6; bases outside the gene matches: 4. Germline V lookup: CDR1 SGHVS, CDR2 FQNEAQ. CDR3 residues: CASSLGAGGDGYTF. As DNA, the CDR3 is TGTGCCAGCAGCTTAGGGGCAGGGGGCGATGGCTACACCTTC.

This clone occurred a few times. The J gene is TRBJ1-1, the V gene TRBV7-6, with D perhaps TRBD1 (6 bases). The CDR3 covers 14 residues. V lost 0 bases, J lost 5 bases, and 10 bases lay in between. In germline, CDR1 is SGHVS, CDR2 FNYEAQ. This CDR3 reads CASSLAGGLTEAFF. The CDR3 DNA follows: TGTGCCAGCAGCTTAGCCGGGGGGCTTACTGAAGCTTTCTTT.

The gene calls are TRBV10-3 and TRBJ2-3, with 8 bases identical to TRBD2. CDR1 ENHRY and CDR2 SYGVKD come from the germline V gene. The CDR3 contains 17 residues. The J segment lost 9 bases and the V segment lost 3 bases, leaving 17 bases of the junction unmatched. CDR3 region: CAISDPPAGAMGDTQYF. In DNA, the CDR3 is TGTGCCATCAGTGACCCCCCAGCGGGGGCCATGGGGGACACGCAGTATTTT.

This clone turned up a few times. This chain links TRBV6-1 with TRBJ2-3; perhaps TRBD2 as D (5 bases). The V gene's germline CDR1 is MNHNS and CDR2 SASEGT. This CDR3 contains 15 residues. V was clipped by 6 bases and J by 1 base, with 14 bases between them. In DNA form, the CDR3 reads TGTGCCAGCAGGGCAACTAGAAAAGGCACAGATACGCAGTATTTT. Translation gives CASRATRKGTDTQYF.

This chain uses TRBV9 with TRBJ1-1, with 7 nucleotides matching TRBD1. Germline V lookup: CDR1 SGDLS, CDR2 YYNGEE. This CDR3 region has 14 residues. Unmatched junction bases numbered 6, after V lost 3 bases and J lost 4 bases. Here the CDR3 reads CASSDSQGGTEAFF. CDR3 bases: TGTGCCAGCAGCGATTCTCAGGGGGGCACTGAAGCTTTCTTT.

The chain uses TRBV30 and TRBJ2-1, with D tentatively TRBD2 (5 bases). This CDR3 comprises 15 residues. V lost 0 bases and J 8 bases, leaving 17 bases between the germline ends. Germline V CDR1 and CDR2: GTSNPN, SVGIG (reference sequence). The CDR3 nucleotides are TGTGCCTGGAGTGTACGTGCAGCCCTGGGAGATGAGCAGTTCTTC. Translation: CAWSVRAALGDEQFF.

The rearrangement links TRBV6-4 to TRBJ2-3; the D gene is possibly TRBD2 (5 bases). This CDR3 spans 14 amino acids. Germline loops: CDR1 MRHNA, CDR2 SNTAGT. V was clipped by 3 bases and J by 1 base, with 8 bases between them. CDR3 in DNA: TGTGCCAGCAGTGAAGCGGACGGCACAGATACGCAGTATTTT. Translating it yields CASSEADGTDTQYF.

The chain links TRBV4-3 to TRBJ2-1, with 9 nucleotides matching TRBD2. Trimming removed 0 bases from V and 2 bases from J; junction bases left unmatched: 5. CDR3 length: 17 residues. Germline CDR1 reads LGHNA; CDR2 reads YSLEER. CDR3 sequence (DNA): TGCGCCAGCAGCCAAGATCGAGCGGGGGGACCCTACAATGAGCAGTTCTTC. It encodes CASSQDRAGGPYNEQFF.

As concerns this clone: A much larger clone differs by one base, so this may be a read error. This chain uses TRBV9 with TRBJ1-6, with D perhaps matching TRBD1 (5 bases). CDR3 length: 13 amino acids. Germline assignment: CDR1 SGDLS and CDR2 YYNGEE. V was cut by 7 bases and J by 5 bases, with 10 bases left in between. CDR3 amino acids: CASGGRNNSPLHF. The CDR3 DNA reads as TGTGCCAGCGGGGGGAGAAATAATTCACCCCTCCACTTT.

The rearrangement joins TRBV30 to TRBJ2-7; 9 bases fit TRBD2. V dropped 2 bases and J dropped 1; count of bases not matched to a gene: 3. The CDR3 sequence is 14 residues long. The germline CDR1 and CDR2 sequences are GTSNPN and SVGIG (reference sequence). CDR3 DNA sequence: TGTGCCTGGAGTACCACTAGCGGGTCCTACGAGCAGTACTTC. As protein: CAWSTTSGSYEQYF.

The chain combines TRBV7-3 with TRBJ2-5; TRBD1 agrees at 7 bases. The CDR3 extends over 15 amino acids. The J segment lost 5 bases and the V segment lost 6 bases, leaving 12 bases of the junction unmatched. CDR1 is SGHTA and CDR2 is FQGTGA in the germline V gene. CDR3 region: CASRRTGTDGETQYF. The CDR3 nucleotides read TGTGCCAGCAGACGAACCGGGACAGATGGGGAGACCCAGTACTTC. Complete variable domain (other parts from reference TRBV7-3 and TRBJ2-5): GAGVSQTPSNKVTEKGKYVELRCDPISGHTALYWYRQSLGQGPEFLIYFQGTGAADDSGLPNDRFFAVRPEGSVSTLKIQRTERGDSAVYLCASRRTGTDGETQYFGPGTRLLVL.

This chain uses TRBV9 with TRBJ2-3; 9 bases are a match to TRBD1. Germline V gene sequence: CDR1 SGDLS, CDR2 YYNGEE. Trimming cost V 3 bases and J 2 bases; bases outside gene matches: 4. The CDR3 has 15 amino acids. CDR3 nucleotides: TGTGCCAGCAGCGCCGGGACAGGGATCACAGATACGCAGTATTTT. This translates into CASSAGTGITDTQYF.

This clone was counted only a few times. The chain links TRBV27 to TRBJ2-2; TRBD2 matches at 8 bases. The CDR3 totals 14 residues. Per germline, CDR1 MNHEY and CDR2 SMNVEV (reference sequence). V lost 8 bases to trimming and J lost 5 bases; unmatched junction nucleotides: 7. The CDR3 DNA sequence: TGTGCCAGCCTCCGCGGGGGGACAACCGGGGAGCTGTTTTTT. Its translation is CASLRGGTTGELFF.

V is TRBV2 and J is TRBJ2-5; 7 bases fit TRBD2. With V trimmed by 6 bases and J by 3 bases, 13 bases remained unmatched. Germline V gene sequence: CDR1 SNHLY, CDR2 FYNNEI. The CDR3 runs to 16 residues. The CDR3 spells CASRFGSGIDEETQYF. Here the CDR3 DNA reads TGTGCCAGCAGGTTCGGGAGCGGGATAGACGAAGAGACCCAGTACTTC.

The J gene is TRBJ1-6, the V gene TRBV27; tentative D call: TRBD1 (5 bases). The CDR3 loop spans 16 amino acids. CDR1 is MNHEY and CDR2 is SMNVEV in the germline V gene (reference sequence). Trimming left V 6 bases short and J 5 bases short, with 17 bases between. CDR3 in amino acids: CASRPSRQPNNSPLHF. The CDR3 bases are TGTGCCAGCAGACCCTCCCGACAGCCCAATAATTCACCCCTCCACTTT.

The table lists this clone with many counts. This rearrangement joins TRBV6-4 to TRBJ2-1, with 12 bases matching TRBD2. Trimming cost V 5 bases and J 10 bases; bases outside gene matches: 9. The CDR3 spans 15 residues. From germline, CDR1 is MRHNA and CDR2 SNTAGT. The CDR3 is CASSPTSGSGGEQFF. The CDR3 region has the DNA TGTGCCAGCAGTCCGACTAGCGGGAGTGGAGGCGAGCAGTTCTTC.

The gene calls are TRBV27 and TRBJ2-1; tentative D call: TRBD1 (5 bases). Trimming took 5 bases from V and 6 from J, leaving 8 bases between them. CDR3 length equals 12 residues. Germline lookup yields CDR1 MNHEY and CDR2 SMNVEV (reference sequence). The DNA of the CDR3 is TGTGCCAGCAGTCCAGGGCCCAATGAGCAGTTCTTC. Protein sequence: CASSPGPNEQFF.

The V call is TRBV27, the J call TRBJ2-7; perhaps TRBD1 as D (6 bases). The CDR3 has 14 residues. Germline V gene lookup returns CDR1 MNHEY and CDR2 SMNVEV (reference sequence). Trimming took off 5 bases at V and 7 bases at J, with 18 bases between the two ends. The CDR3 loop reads CASSPGTPRGEQYF. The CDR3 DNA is TGTGCCAGCAGTCCCGGGACACCGAGGGGGGAGCAGTACTTC.

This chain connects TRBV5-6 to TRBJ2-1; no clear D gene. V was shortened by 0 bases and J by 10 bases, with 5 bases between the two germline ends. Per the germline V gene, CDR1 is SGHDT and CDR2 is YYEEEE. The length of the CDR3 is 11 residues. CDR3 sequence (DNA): TGTGCCAGCAGCTTGGGCGGCGAGCAGTTCTTC. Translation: CASSLGGEQFF.

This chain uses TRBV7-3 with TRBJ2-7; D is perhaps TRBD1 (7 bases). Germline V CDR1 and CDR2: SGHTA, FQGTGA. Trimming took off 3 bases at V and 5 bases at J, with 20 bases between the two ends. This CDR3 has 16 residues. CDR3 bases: TGTGCCAGCAGCTTTGGCCCGCCGGGCAGGGGGGACGAGCAGTACTTC. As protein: CASSFGPPGRGDEQYF.

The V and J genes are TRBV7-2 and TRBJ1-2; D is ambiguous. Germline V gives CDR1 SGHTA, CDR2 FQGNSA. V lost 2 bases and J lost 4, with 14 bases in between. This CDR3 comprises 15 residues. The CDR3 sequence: CASSLTAETGYGYTF. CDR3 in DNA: TGTGCCAGCAGCTTAACGGCAGAGACGGGCTATGGCTACACCTTC.

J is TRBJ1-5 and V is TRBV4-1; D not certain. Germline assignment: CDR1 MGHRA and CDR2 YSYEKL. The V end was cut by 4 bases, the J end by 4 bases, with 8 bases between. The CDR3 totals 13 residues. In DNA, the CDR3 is TGCGCCAGCAGCCTTAAACAGAATCAGCCCCAGCATTTT. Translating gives CASSLKQNQPQHF.

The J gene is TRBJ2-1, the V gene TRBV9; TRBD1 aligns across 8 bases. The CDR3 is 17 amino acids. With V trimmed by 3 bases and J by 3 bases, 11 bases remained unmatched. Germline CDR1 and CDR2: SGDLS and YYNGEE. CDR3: CASSDGTGVSGYNEQFF. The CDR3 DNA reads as TGTGCCAGCAGCGACGGGACAGGTGTGTCGGGCTACAATGAGCAGTTCTTC.

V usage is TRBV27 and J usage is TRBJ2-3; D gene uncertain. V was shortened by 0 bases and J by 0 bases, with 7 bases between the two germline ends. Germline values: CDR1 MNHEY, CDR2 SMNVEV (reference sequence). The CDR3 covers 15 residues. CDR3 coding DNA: TGTGCCAGCAGTTTATCGAGCTATAGCACAGATACGCAGTATTTT. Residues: CASSLSSYSTDTQYF.